The 27 T cell receptor beta chains presented below share a single source sample, sequenced in a study of blood T cell repertoires in COVID-19. The table came from immunoSEQ multiplex PCR; TCRdb's copy has only in-frame clones and leaves some out. In the table there are about 260,000 clones, 82% of which are singletons. Sequencing was performed on peripheral blood. The receptor source for this set is a woman aged 80 or over with acute or convalescent COVID-19.

The J gene is TRBJ1-5, the V gene TRBV6-5, with 8 bases matching TRBD1. The CDR3 extends over 15 amino acids. Trimming at V came to 6 bases and at J to 1 base, leaving 5 bases not matched to a gene. Germline V lookup: CDR1 MNHEY, CDR2 SVGAGI. CDR3 in amino acids: CASRTGQGSNQPQHF. The CDR3 DNA reads TGTGCCAGCAGGACTGGACAGGGAAGCAATCAGCCCCAGCATTTT.

The chain uses TRBV5-1 and TRBJ2-1, with 10 nucleotides matching TRBD2. V lost 3 bases, J lost 6 bases, and 3 bases stayed unmatched. The CDR3 extends over 14 amino acids. From germline, CDR1 is SGHRS and CDR2 YFSETQ. CDR3 sequence: CASSWGTSANEQFF. The CDR3 region has the DNA TGCGCCAGCAGCTGGGGGACTAGCGCCAATGAGCAGTTCTTC.

This chain connects TRBV30 to TRBJ1-1; D possibly corresponds to TRBD1 (5 bases). V lost 3 bases, J lost 0 bases, and 8 bases lay in between. Looked up from germline, CDR1 is GTSNPN and CDR2 is SVGIG (reference sequence). The CDR3 is 13 residues long. The CDR3 DNA sequence: TGTGCCTGGAGAGCAGGGTTGAACACTGAAGCTTTCTTT. Its protein product is CAWRAGLNTEAFF.

This clone was observed a few times. The junction departs from the called germline gene at one end, perhaps through a read error. The genes are TRBV3-1 (or the pseudogene TRBV3-2) and TRBJ1-1; TRBD1 is a possible D gene (5 bases). The CDR3 spans 14 residues. CDR1 and CDR2 (germline): LGHDT, YNNKEL (reference sequence). CDR3 in amino acids: CASSPRDRAREGIF. DNA of the CDR3: TGTGCCAGCAGCCCCCGGGACCGGGCTCGGGAGGGGATCTTT.

V and J are TRBV3-1 (or the pseudogene TRBV3-2) and TRBJ1-2, with 8 positions matching TRBD1. The CDR3 loop spans 13 amino acids. The V gene end was trimmed by 6 bases and the J gene end by 2 bases; junction bases not matched to a gene: 2. Germline assignment: CDR1 LGHDT and CDR2 YNNKEL (reference sequence). In nucleotides, the CDR3 is TGTGCCAGCAGTAGACAGGGGAACTATGGCTACACCTTC. Translating gives CASSRQGNYGYTF.

This clone has a handful of counts. The V and J genes are TRBV5-1 and TRBJ1-3; the D gene is possibly TRBD1 (6 bases). CDR3 length equals 15 residues. The V gene's germline CDR1 is SGHRS and CDR2 YFSETQ. Trimming removed 4 bases from V and 3 bases from J, with 14 bases in between. CDR3 in amino acids: CASSPQGRGGNTIYF. In DNA form, the CDR3 reads TGCGCCAGCAGCCCACAGGGACGAGGTGGAAACACCATATATTTT.

This clone was seen more than once but under ten times. V is TRBV19 and J is TRBJ1-2; 7 bases are a match to TRBD1. The CDR3 length is 13 residues. The ends lost 4 bases at V and 7 bases at J; junction bases unmatched: 6. The V gene's germline CDR1 is LNHDA and CDR2 SQIVND (reference sequence). The CDR3 DNA reads as TGTGCCAGTAGTACTGACAGGGAGAGTGGCTACACCTTC. Protein: CASSTDRESGYTF.

The gene calls are TRBV5-6 and TRBJ1-1; 9 bases are a match to TRBD1. The V segment lost 0 bases and the J segment 0 bases; nucleotides outside the gene matches: 0. The CDR3 is 15 residues long. CDR1 SGHDT and CDR2 YYEEEE come from the germline V gene. This CDR3 reads CASSLGDRVNTEAFF. The CDR3 DNA sequence: TGTGCCAGCAGCTTGGGGGACAGGGTGAACACTGAAGCTTTCTTT. The variable domain in full, completed from reference TRBV5-6 and TRBJ1-1, reads DAGVTQSPTHLIKTRGQQVTLRCSPKSGHDTVSWYQQALGQGPQFIFQYYEEEERQRGNFPDRFSGHQFPNYSSELNVNALLLGDSALYLCASSLGDRVNTEAFFGQGTRLTVV.

The sample holds a few counts of this clone. The rearrangement links TRBV3-1 (or the pseudogene TRBV3-2) to TRBJ1-3; tentative D call: TRBD1 (6 bases). Trimming removed 4 bases from V and 9 bases from J, with 22 bases in between. Germline CDR1 reads LGHDT; CDR2 reads YNNKEL (reference sequence). The CDR3 is 16 residues long. The CDR3 nucleotides read TGTGCCAGCAGCCTCAGACAGGTCCTCCCCCTGGGCACCATATATTTT. It yields the protein CASSLRQVLPLGTIYF.

The rearrangement links TRBV2 to TRBJ1-4; TRBD1 matches at 7 bases. Germline V gives CDR1 SNHLY, CDR2 FYNNEI. This CDR3 comprises 12 residues. V gave up 7 bases and J gave up 7 bases; unmatched junction bases: 3. CDR3: CASTGDSEKLFF. DNA for the CDR3: TGTGCCAGCACTGGGGACAGTGAAAAACTGTTTTTT.

The chain carries TRBV5-1 and TRBJ2-1; 8 nucleotides agree with TRBD2. The V gene's germline CDR1 is SGHRS and CDR2 YFSETQ. The CDR3 contains 15 residues. V gave up 2 bases and J gave up 4 bases; unmatched junction bases: 5. Here the CDR3 DNA reads TGCGCCAGCAGCTTTGACGGGAGGGGTTACAATGAGCAGTTCTTC. This translates into CASSFDGRGYNEQFF.

This rearrangement joins TRBV7-9 to TRBJ2-3; 8 nucleotides match TRBD2. This CDR3 comprises 14 residues. V shed 8 bases and J 2 bases; nucleotides not matched to a gene: 6. CDR1 is SEHNR and CDR2 is FQNEAQ in the germline V gene (reference sequence). As DNA, the CDR3 is TGTGCCAGCGCGCGGGGGGCCAACACAGATACGCAGTATTTT. Its protein is CASARGANTDTQYF.

The genes are TRBV28 and TRBJ1-5; D is uncertain. CDR1 is MDHEN and CDR2 is SYDVKM in the germline V gene. Trimming shortened V by 6 bases and J by 3 bases, and 18 bases separated the two germline ends. The CDR3 runs to 16 residues. CDR3 in amino acids: CASSLAGERSNQPQHF. Here the CDR3 DNA reads TGTGCCAGCAGCCTCGCCGGGGAGAGGTCCAATCAGCCCCAGCATTTT.

The chain recombines TRBV19 with TRBJ2-3, with D possibly matching TRBD2 (6 bases). Germline V lookup: CDR1 LNHDA, CDR2 SQIVND (reference sequence). This CDR3 contains 14 residues. V was shortened by 4 bases and J by 9 bases, with 17 bases between the two germline ends. CDR3 DNA: TGTGCCAGTAGTACCGACGCCCAGGAGGGGACGCAGTATTTT. The encoded protein is CASSTDAQEGTQYF.

The chain recombines TRBV2 with TRBJ1-2; TRBD1 matches at 8 bases. Unmatched junction bases numbered 3, after V lost 1 base and J lost 5 bases. The CDR3 totals 14 residues. Germline V CDR1 and CDR2: SNHLY, FYNNEI. This CDR3 reads CASSEDRGLYGYTF. CDR3 in DNA: TGTGCCAGCAGTGAAGACAGGGGGTTGTATGGCTACACCTTC.

The rearrangement uses TRBV3-1 (or the pseudogene TRBV3-2) and TRBJ1-3; 8 positions agree with TRBD1. V shed 0 bases and J 4 bases; nucleotides not matched to a gene: 14. The germline V gene has CDR1 LGHDT and CDR2 YNNKEL (reference sequence). This CDR3 is 19 amino acids long. Written as DNA, the CDR3 is TGTGCCAGCAGCCAAGATGACCCTTGGACAGGGAGGAAAGGAAACACCATATATTTT. Protein product: CASSQDDPWTGRKGNTIYF.

The chain links TRBV15 to TRBJ2-7; 7 bases agree with TRBD1. With 8 bases clipped from V and 1 base from J, the junction kept 8 bases outside the gene matches. CDR1 and CDR2 (germline): LNHNV, YYDKDF (reference sequence). The CDR3 extends over 14 amino acids. Written as DNA, the CDR3 is TGTGCCACCGCAACAGGGGTCCGATCCTACGAGCAGTACTTC. Translated: CATATGVRSYEQYF.

The chain uses TRBV5-1 and TRBJ1-3; 7 nucleotides line up with TRBD1. CDR1 SGHRS and CDR2 YFSETQ come from the germline V gene. The CDR3 length is 15 residues. With 3 bases clipped from V and 4 bases from J, the junction kept 7 bases outside the gene matches. The CDR3 DNA sequence: TGCGCCAGCAGCTCTTCTCGGACAGGAGGAAACACCATATATTTT. The encoded protein is CASSSSRTGGNTIYF.

CDR3 region: CASSQNSGGAQDTQYF. Here the CDR3 DNA reads TGTGCCAGCAGCCAGAATAGCGGGGGGGCCCAAGATACGCAGTATTTT. J is TRBJ2-3 and V is TRBV4-2, with TRBD2 matching over 11 bases. The CDR3 loop spans 16 amino acids. Germline V gene sequence: CDR1 LGHNA, CDR2 YNFKEQ. J was trimmed by 5 bases and V by 3 bases; bases with no gene match: 7.

This chain joins TRBV19 and TRBJ1-2, with 11 bases identical to TRBD1. The germline CDR1 and CDR2 sequences are LNHDA and SQIVND (reference sequence). This CDR3 contains 15 residues. With 1 base clipped from V and 7 bases from J, the junction kept 5 bases outside the gene matches. The CDR3 region has the DNA TGTGCCAGTAGTATAGCTGGGACAGGGGGTTTTGGCTACACCTTC. This sequence encodes CASSIAGTGGFGYTF.

There are a few counts of this clone. The V call is TRBV7-2, the J call TRBJ2-7; D not resolved. The CDR3 sequence is 14 residues long. Germline V gene data show CDR1 as SGHTA and CDR2 as FQGNSA. Trimming shortened V by 4 bases and J by 0 bases, and 10 bases separated the two germline ends. This CDR3 reads CASSYDRSSYEQYF. The CDR3 DNA reads as TGTGCCAGCAGCTACGATAGGAGCTCCTACGAGCAGTACTTC.

The rearrangement uses TRBV9 and TRBJ2-3; D unresolved. Germline-derived CDR1 and CDR2 are SGDLS and YYNGEE. V dropped 4 bases and J dropped 6 bases, with 6 bases sitting between them. The CDR3 has 11 residues. CDR3 bases: TGTGCCAGCAGCCTATTGGATACGCAGTATTTT. Amino acids: CASSLLDTQYF.

J is TRBJ2-3 and V is TRBV3-1 (or the pseudogene TRBV3-2), with 8 nucleotides matching TRBD2. The CDR3 is 13 amino acids. The germline CDR1 and CDR2 sequences are LGHDT and YNNKEL (reference sequence). V lost 7 bases to trimming and J lost 3 bases; unmatched junction nucleotides: 3. CDR3 sequence: CASNERGTDTQYF. DNA for the CDR3: TGTGCCAGCAACGAGCGGGGGACAGATACGCAGTATTTT.

This chain uses TRBV7-8 with TRBJ1-5; a possible D gene is TRBD1 (5 bases). This CDR3 spans 14 amino acids. Germline assignment: CDR1 SGHVS and CDR2 FQNEAQ. V was pared by 5 bases and J by 6 bases, with 14 bases between. In DNA, the CDR3 is TGTGCCAGCAGCCAAAGCAGGGTGTCTCAGCCCCAGCATTTT. It encodes CASSQSRVSQPQHF. The full variable domain, with the rest looked up from reference TRBV7-8 and TRBJ1-5, is GAGVSQSPRYKVAKRGQDVALRCDPISGHVSLFWYQQALGQGPEFLTYFQNEAQLDKSGLPSDRFFAERPEGSVSTLKIQRTQQEDSAVYLCASSQSRVSQPQHFGDGTRLSIL.

J is TRBJ1-6 and V is TRBV3-1 (or the pseudogene TRBV3-2); D perhaps matches TRBD1 (6 bases). The CDR3 extends over 13 amino acids. Germline lookup yields CDR1 LGHDT and CDR2 YNNKEL (reference sequence). Trimming shortened V by 3 bases and J by 9 bases, and 9 bases separated the two germline ends. As DNA, the CDR3 is TGTGCCAGCAGCCAGGACAGAACTTCACCCCTCCACTTT. This translates into CASSQDRTSPLHF.

The genes are TRBV28 and TRBJ1-5; weak D call: TRBD1 (5 bases). Trimming left V 4 bases short and J 0 bases short, with 16 bases between. Germline CDR1 is MDHEN and CDR2 is SYDVKM. This CDR3 region has 17 residues. DNA of the CDR3: TGTGCCAGCAGTTCGATCCCAGGGCCCTATAGCAATCAGCCCCAGCATTTT. This gives the protein CASSSIPGPYSNQPQHF.

V gene TRBV7-9 combines with J gene TRBJ2-5, with D possibly TRBD1 on 5 matching bases. The CDR3 contains 14 residues. Trimming took 5 bases from V and 1 from J, leaving 11 bases between them. In germline, CDR1 is SEHNR, CDR2 FQNEAQ (reference sequence). The CDR3 DNA sequence: TGTGCCAGCAGCAGACAGTCTACCCAAGAGACCCAGTACTTC. This encodes CASSRQSTQETQYF.